Below, 13 T cell receptor beta chains from the same sample are listed, as sequenced in a study of OX40 agonist ivuxolimab in advanced cancers. Assay used: immunoSEQ multiplex PCR; TCRdb lists only in-frame clones, some missing. The sample has approximately 45,000 clones; approximately 85% are singletons. Sequences were derived from CD4+ or CD8+ T cells sorted from blood, sampled in a trial of the OX40 agonist ivuxolimab. The receptor set was obtained from an adult with an advanced solid tumor such as melanoma, head and neck, liver or kidney cancer.

Only one count was recorded for this clone. The chain links TRBV18 to TRBJ1-2; D is perhaps TRBD1 (6 bases). Germline CDR1 is KGHSH and CDR2 is LQKENI. The V end was cut by 10 bases, the J end by 6 bases, with 15 bases between. This CDR3 is built from 12 residues. The CDR3 DNA reads TGTGCCACCCCGGGGGGCGCGGATGGCTACACCTTC. Protein: CATPGGADGYTF.

The gene calls are TRBV6-1 and TRBJ1-1; D is perhaps TRBD1 (5 bases). Trimming left V 6 bases short and J 4 bases short, with 9 bases between. The CDR3 sequence is 12 residues long. Germline values: CDR1 MNHNS, CDR2 SASEGT. CDR3 protein: CASRTGGTEAFF. CDR3 nucleotides: TGTGCCAGCAGAACGGGGGGCACTGAAGCTTTCTTT.

The CDR3 DNA follows: TGTGCCAGCAGCTTAGGGCAAGGCAATCAGCCCCAGCATTTT. As protein: CASSLGQGNQPQHF. V usage is TRBV7-8 and J usage is TRBJ1-5; no reliable D call. The V end lost 1 base, the J end lost 2 bases, and 6 bases lay between the germline ends. This CDR3 comprises 14 residues. Germline CDR1 SGHVS, CDR2 FQNEAQ.

This chain uses TRBV28 with TRBJ1-1; 9 bases match TRBD1. V shed 4 bases, J shed 4 bases, and the junction held 1 base outside the gene matches. Germline V gene lookup returns CDR1 MDHEN and CDR2 SYDVKM. The CDR3 consists of 13 residues. CDR3 residues: CASSWTGVTEAFF. CDR3 nucleotides: TGTGCCAGCAGTTGGACAGGGGTCACTGAAGCTTTCTTT.

This clone was observed a handful of times. The identical CDR3 is also encoded by other nucleotide sequences in the sample. The chain recombines TRBV4-3 with TRBJ2-5, with TRBD2 matching 7 bases. The CDR3 consists of 14 residues. Germline V CDR1 and CDR2: LGHNA, YSLEER. J gave up 5 bases and V 3 bases, and 6 bases lay outside the gene matches. CDR3 amino acids: CASSHETSAETQYF. In DNA, the CDR3 is TGCGCCAGCAGCCATGAAACTAGCGCGGAGACCCAGTACTTC.

V and J are TRBV6-5 and TRBJ2-7; possibly TRBD1 or TRBD2 for D (6 bases each). The CDR3 has 14 amino acids. Per germline, CDR1 MNHEY and CDR2 SVGAGI. The V end was cut by 5 bases, the J end by 5 bases, with 16 bases between. Written as DNA, the CDR3 is TGTGCCAGCAGTGCCGGTGGGGGGCCCCACGAGCAGTACTTC. Translation gives CASSAGGGPHEQYF.

In its sample, this clone was seen once. The J gene is TRBJ1-4, the V gene TRBV10-3; D unclear. V lost 3 bases, J lost 7 bases, and 18 bases lay in between. The germline V gene has CDR1 ENHRY and CDR2 SYGVKD. The CDR3 has 16 residues. CDR3 region: CAISDEGRGRAEKLFF. For the CDR3, the DNA is TGTGCCATCAGTGATGAAGGGCGAGGGAGGGCTGAAAAACTGTTTTTT.

The rearrangement joins TRBV4-3 to TRBJ2-3; D is unclear. Trimming removed 0 bases from V and 2 bases from J, with 9 bases in between. CDR1 and CDR2 from the germline V gene are LGHNA and YSLEER. CDR3 size: 15 residues. CDR3 residues: CASSQDWQSTDTQYF. CDR3 bases: TGCGCCAGCAGCCAAGATTGGCAATCCACAGATACGCAGTATTTT.

The CDR3 region is CASSVAGTVGGYTF. CDR3 coding DNA: TGTGCCAGCAGCGTTGCCGGGACGGTGGGAGGCTACACCTTC. The chain couples TRBV5-4 to TRBJ1-2; D is possibly TRBD1 (5 bases). The CDR3 length is 14 residues. V gave up 4 bases and J gave up 8 bases, with 18 bases separating them. Germline V CDR1 and CDR2: SGHNT, YYREEE (reference sequence).

This chain joins TRBV28 and TRBJ2-5; perhaps TRBD2 as D (5 bases). The germline V and J ends were trimmed by 2 bases and 5 bases, with 12 bases remaining between them. The CDR3 spans 14 residues. Looked up from germline, CDR1 is MDHEN and CDR2 is SYDVKM. The CDR3 DNA sequence: TGTGCCAGCAGTTTACGTCCTAGCCCTGAGACCCAGTACTTC. As protein: CASSLRPSPETQYF.

The V and J genes are TRBV7-6 and TRBJ2-6; 9 bases map to TRBD1. Germline-derived CDR1 and CDR2 are SGHVS and FNYEAQ. This CDR3 is built from 21 residues. V gave up 5 bases and J gave up 0 bases; unmatched junction bases: 17. As DNA, the CDR3 is TGTGCCAGCAGCGGGTACGGGACAGGGATTTCGTCTAGCTCTGGGGCCAACGTCCTGACTTTC. The encoded protein is CASSGYGTGISSSSGANVLTF. The complete variable domain, with remaining parts taken from reference TRBV7-6 and TRBJ2-6, reads GAGVSQSPRYKVTKRGQDVALRCDPISGHVSLYWYRQALGQGPEFLTYFNYEAQQDKSGLPNDRFSAERPEGSISTLTIQRTEQRDSAMYRCASSGYGTGISSSSGANVLTFGAGSRLTVL.

The chain combines TRBV29-1 with TRBJ2-7; 11 bases are shared with TRBD2. There are 13 residues in the CDR3. Unmatched junction bases numbered 9, after V lost 7 bases and J lost 7 bases. CDR1 and CDR2 (germline): SQVTM, ANQGSEA. Here the CDR3 DNA reads TGCAGCGCTGGACCCGGGACTAGCGGAGAGCAGTACTTC. Amino acids: CSAGPGTSGEQYF.

The V and J genes are TRBV4-3 and TRBJ1-2, with D perhaps matching TRBD1 (6 bases). This CDR3 contains 18 residues. Deletions cut 0 bases from V and 5 bases from J, with 22 bases between. The germline CDR1 and CDR2 sequences are LGHNA and YSLEER. CDR3 nucleotide sequence: TGCGCCAGCAGCCAAGATCGGCAGGGGAACTTGGCCTTTTATGGCTACACCTTC. It specifies CASSQDRQGNLAFYGYTF.